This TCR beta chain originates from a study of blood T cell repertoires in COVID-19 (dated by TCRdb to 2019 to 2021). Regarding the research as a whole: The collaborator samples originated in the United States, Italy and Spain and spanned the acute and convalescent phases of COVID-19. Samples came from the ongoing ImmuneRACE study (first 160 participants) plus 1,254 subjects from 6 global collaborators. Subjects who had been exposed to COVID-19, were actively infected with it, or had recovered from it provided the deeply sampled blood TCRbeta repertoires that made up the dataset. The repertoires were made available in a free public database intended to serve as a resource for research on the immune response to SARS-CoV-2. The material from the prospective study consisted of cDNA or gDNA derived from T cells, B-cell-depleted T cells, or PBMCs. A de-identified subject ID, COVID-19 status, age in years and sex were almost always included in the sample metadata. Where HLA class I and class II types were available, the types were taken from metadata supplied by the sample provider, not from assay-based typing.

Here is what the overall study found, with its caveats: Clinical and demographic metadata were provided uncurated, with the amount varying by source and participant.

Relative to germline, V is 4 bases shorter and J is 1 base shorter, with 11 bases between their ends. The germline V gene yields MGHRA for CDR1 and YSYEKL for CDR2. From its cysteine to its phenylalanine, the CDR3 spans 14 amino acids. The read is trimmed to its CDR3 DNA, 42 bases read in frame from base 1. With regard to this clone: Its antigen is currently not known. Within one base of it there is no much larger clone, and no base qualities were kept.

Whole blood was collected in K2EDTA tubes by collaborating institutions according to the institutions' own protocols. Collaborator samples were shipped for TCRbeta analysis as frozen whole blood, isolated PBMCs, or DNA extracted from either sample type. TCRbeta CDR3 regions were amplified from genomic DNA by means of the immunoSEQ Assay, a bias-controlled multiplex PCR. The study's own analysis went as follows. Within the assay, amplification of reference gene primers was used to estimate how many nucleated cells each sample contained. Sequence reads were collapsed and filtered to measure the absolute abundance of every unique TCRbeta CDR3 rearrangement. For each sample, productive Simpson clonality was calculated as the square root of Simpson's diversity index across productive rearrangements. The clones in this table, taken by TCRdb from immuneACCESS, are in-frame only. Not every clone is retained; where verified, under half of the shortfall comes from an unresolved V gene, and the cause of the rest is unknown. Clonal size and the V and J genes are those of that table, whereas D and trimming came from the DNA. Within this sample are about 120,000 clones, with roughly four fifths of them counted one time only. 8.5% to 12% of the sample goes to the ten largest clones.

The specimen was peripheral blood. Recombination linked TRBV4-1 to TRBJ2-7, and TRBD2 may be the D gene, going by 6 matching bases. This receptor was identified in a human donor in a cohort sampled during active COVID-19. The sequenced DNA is TGCGCCAGCAGCCTCGGGACTGAGTCCTACGAGCAGTACTTC. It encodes CASSLGTESYEQYF.